These T cell receptor beta chains were read from a single sample in a study of blood T cells in healthy people across ages. TCRdb re-derived calls from the 5' RACE reads in MiXCR, one entry per CDR3 protein. The sample carries roughly 730,000 distinct CDR3 sequences, approximately 53% recorded once. Sequenced sample: blood. The receptors originated from a man in his forties or fifties in good health. Each CDR3 is given with its conserved first and last residue. D genes are given only for firm matches. Where a row states a size, it is once, few, many or the class of an expanded clone; other rows omit it.

TGCAGTGCTAGAATCCGCAGGTCCATCACAGATACGCAGTATTTT	CSARIRRSITDTQYF	TRBJ2-3	TRBV20-1	NA	NA
TGCAGTGCTAGAGAAGGAGGGGTTGATTCACCCCTCCACTTT	CSAREGGVDSPLHF	TRBJ1-6	TRBV20-1	NA	NA
TGCGCCAGCAGCCAATACGGAGACGGCGATTCACCCCTCCACTTT	CASSQYGDGDSPLHF	TRBJ1-6	TRBV4-3	NA	NA
TGTGCCAGCAGCTTAGGGCAGGGCGGGGGACAAGAGACCCAGTACTTC	CASSLGQGGGQETQYF	TRBJ2-5	TRBV7-9	TRBD2	NA
TGTGCCAGCAGTGATGGACCGGGACTAGCGGAAGAGACCCAGTACTTC	CASSDGPGLAEETQYF	TRBJ2-5	TRBV6-1	TRBD2	NA
TGTGCCAGTAGTATATATCATAATAGCGGGGTCCAAGAGACCCAGTACTTC	CASSIYHNSGVQETQYF	TRBJ2-5	TRBV19	TRBD2	NA
TGCAGCGTTGAAGGAAGGACAGCGGGCACTGAAGCTTTCTTT	CSVEGRTAGTEAFF	TRBJ1-1	TRBV29-1	NA	NA
TGTGCCAGCAGCGAAAGGAGATCCGGAAACACCATATATTTT	CASSERRSGNTIYF	TRBJ1-3	TRBV7-2	NA	NA
TGCAGTGCTAGAGATCCCGGGACACGGAACGAGCAGTACTTC	CSARDPGTRNEQYF	TRBJ2-7	TRBV20-1	NA	few
TGTGCCAGCAGCTCGCAAAAGGGGACAGGGGACAATGAGCAGTTCTTC	CASSSQKGTGDNEQFF	TRBJ2-1	TRBV5-5	TRBD1	NA
TGTGCCATCAGGACGGAAATTAGCACAGATACGCAGTATTTT	CAIRTEISTDTQYF	TRBJ2-3	TRBV10-3	NA	few
TGCGCCAGCAGCCAAGTTCGGGGGCTAGTCTCCTACGAGCAGTACTTC	CASSQVRGLVSYEQYF	TRBJ2-7	TRBV4-1	NA	NA
TGTGCCAGCAGCCTACGACAGGGTCTTTGGTTCTTC	CASSLRQGLWFF	TRBJ2-1	TRBV7-2	TRBD1	many
TGTGCCAGCACCTTGGGTGCTACAGATACGCAGTATTTT	CASTLGATDTQYF	TRBJ2-3	TRBV12-3/TRBV12-4	NA	NA
TGTGCCAGCAGCCTACGACAGGGGCGAACAACAGATACGCAGTATTTT	CASSLRQGRTTDTQYF	TRBJ2-3	TRBV11-1	TRBD1	few